This TCR beta chain was obtained from a study of blood T cells in healthy people across ages. Broader study findings: The study regarded diversity estimates from one million T cells as underestimates. Researchers said unsorted PBMCs prevented a conclusive naive versus antigen-experienced comparison.

Each donor's blood draw was approximately 10 milliliters of peripheral blood. This CDR3 contains 15 residues. Trimming removed 2 bases from V and 0 bases from J, with 9 bases in between. The germline gives CDR1 MNHNY, CDR2 SVGAGI (reference sequence). This clonotype occurred a few times. Antigen specificity is unknown. A J-beta primer mix and a sample-barcoded 5' primer were used in a second PCR of roughly 6 to 12 cycles. Through a template-switch adaptor with 12 random nucleotides, each cDNA molecule received a tag. One entry per CDR3 protein results from TCRdb running MiXCR on the 5' RACE reads. The table has 1.2 million to 1.5 million distinct CDR3 sequences, approximately 38% seen once; the top ten hold under 8%.

The chain employs TRBV6-6 and TRBJ2-3, with D maybe TRBD2 (5 bases). The sequence came from a woman aged 18 to 35 in good health. Sequences were obtained from blood. CDR3 sequence (DNA): TGTGCCAGCAGTTACCTGGACTTAAGCACAGATACGCAGTATTTT. Translation: CASSYLDLSTDTQYF.